This T cell receptor (beta chain) was recorded in a study of breast tumors, draining lymph nodes, adjacent tissues (dated by TCRdb to about 2016). Regarding the research as a whole: In breast cancer patients, the study compared the TCR beta repertoires of tumor, adjacent nontumor tissue and axillary lymph nodes. In human breast cancer, the study set out to evaluate how tumor, surrounding tissue and draining lymph node repertoires relate to one another and whether T cells may move between these sites.

The lymph node samples were taken from the axillary draining lymph nodes of breast cancer patients. In regard to this clonotype: Its antigen has not been determined. Base-call qualities are not available, and no considerably larger clone is one nucleotide away.

The reads were generated on an Illumina HiSeq 2000. TCR beta chain libraries were generated through multiplex PCR amplification. High-throughput sequencing was used to analyze the amplified TCR beta chain products. TCRdb handled the public reads itself, with Q25 trimming in fastp and clone calling in MiXCR, and kept productive beta chains. Rows with a matching CDR3 protein are joined into one entry that keeps the most common DNA and genes. Present in this sample are about 180,000 distinct CDR3 sequences, 30% to 35% of which were seen just once. The top ten hold about 3.7% of the sample. V lost 5 bases and J lost 4 bases; the stretch between them is 17 bases long. The CDR3 runs 15 residues from the cysteine to the phenylalanine. The read is trimmed to its CDR3 DNA, 45 bases read in frame from base 1. Sequences MNHEY (CDR1) and SMNVEV (CDR2) are obtained from the germline V gene (reference sequence).

The full study reports these points: Tumors showed preferential V and J gene usage, and their T-cell repertoire diversity fell below that of lymph nodes yet above that of nontumor tissue. A scenario in which most tumor T cells derive from the lymph node and then expand within tumor tissue was judged to be consistent with the data. The similarity between tumor and nontumor tissue repertoires was significantly greater in luminal-like breast cancer than in basal-like breast cancer. Rather than being directly demonstrated, the conclusion that tumor T cells originate in lymph nodes was presented as consistent with a hypothesis.

The receptor was isolated from a female donor with breast cancer. Some clones in this sample may be carry-over from other donors' samples. Sequencing used axillary lymph node tissue. The chain was built from TRBV27 and TRBJ1-1, with TRBD1 perhaps the D gene, on 6 matching bases. The base sequence is TGTGCCAGCAGTCCCCGCAGGGGAAGTACCACTGAAGCTTTCTTT. This gives the protein CASSPRRGSTTEAFF.